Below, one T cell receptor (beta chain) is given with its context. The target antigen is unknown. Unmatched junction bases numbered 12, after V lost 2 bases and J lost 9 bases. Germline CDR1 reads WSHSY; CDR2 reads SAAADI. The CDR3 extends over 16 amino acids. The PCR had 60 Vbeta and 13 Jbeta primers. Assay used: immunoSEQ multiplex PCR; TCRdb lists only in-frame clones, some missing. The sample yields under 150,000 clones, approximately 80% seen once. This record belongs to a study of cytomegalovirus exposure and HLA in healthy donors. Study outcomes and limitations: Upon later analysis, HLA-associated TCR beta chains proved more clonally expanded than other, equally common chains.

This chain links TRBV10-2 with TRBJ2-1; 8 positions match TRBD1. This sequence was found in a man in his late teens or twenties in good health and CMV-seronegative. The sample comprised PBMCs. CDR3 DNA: TGCGCCAGCAGTGAGGACAGGGGAATAGGTATCGGTGAGCAGTTCTTC. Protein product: CASSEDRGIGIGEQFF.